This T cell receptor beta chain was documented in a study of blood T cell repertoires in COVID-19. Overall study context: PBMCs, B-cell-depleted T cells, or T cells were the source of the cDNA or gDNA that made up the material.

CDR3 length: 16 residues. J lost 6 bases, V lost 5 bases, and 9 bases had no gene match. Germline CDR1 is SEHNR and CDR2 is FQNEAQ (reference sequence). In the source study's methods: Amplification with reference gene primers provided the estimates of nucleated cell counts. Measured with immunoSEQ multiplex PCR; TCRdb has only the in-frame clones, and not every one. V, J and clone size derive from that table, while D and trimming were established from the DNA sequence. Seen here are 200,000 to 300,000 clones, about 85% observed once, and the top ten hold roughly 2%. The chain joins TRBV7-9 to TRBJ2-1; 11 nucleotides line up with TRBD1. The source of this sequence is a man between 25 and 39 years old who had recovered from COVID-19. The sequencing input was peripheral blood. CDR3 protein: CASSDADRGLINEQFF. CDR3 DNA: TGTGCCAGCAGCGATGCGGACAGGGGGCTAATCAATGAGCAGTTCTTC.